This T cell receptor (beta chain) was captured by sequencing in a study of sequential checkpoint blockade in melanoma. CDR3 length: 13 amino acids. CDR1 MNHEY and CDR2 SMNVEV come from the germline V gene (reference sequence). V lost 2 bases, J lost 7 bases, and 9 bases lay in between. The treatment: randomized to nivolumab then ipilimumab (arm A) or the reverse (arm B). Assay: immunoSEQ multiplex PCR; the TCRdb copy retains only in-frame clones and omits some. This sample yields 25,000 to 30,000 clones, of which over 60% are seen a single time; roughly 20% belongs to the top ten. The sequence came from a human donor with melanoma. The chain combines TRBV27 with TRBJ2-1; D call uncertain. Material: CD8+ T cells sorted from blood (inferred from file names), obtained from a patient given nivolumab and ipilimumab in sequence. The CDR3 protein is CASSLSVSNEQFF. CDR3 sequence (DNA): TGTGCCAGCAGTTTAAGCGTGAGTAATGAGCAGTTCTTC.